These 14 T cell receptor beta chains were all obtained from the same sample, sequenced in a study of blood T cell repertoires in COVID-19. TCRdb keeps only in-frame clones here, not all; method: immunoSEQ multiplex PCR. The sample consists of about 240,000 clones, 86% of them appearing once. The specimen sequenced was peripheral blood. These receptors all stem from a man older than 75 with acute or convalescent COVID-19.

The V and J genes are TRBV6-2 or TRBV6-3 and TRBJ1-6; D might be TRBD1 (6 bases). V gave up 3 bases and J gave up 7 bases, with 16 bases separating them. Germline V gene sequence: CDR1 MNHEY, CDR2 SVGEGT. This CDR3 is built from 16 residues. CDR3 in amino acids: CASSYSPDRRNSPLHF. Written as DNA, the CDR3 is TGTGCCAGCAGTTATTCCCCAGACAGGCGAAATTCACCCCTCCACTTT.

This chain joins TRBV7-6 and TRBJ2-3, with D maybe TRBD2 (5 bases). V lost 1 base to trimming and J lost 5 bases, with 7 bases between them. Germline CDR1 is SGHVS and CDR2 is FNYEAQ. CDR3 length: 13 amino acids. CDR3 region: CASSLELGDTQYF. Written as DNA, the CDR3 is TGTGCCAGCAGCTTAGAACTAGGAGATACGCAGTATTTT.

This sequence joins TRBV18 and TRBJ1-2, with 7 bases aligning to TRBD1. This CDR3 is built from 16 residues. Germline V gene lookup returns CDR1 KGHSH and CDR2 LQKENI. The J segment lost 8 bases and the V segment lost 1 base, leaving 13 bases of the junction unmatched. CDR3 DNA: TGTGCCAGCTCACCACTCACGGGAGGGGGCAAAGGGGGCTACACCTTC. Protein sequence: CASSPLTGGGKGGYTF.

The table lists this clone with a few counts. At one boundary the junction diverges from the germline segment, which might be a read error. The J gene is TRBJ1-1, the V gene TRBV7-8, with TRBD1 matching over 7 bases. The CDR3 has 14 amino acids. Germline CDR1 and CDR2: SGHVS and FQNEAQ. CDR3 protein: CASSVGTANTEAFF. In DNA, the CDR3 is TGTGCCAGCAGCGTTGGGACAGCGAACACTGAGGCTTTCTTT.

CDR3 sequence (DNA): TGTGCCACCAGCAGAGCCCCGACAGGGACCGGTCCCAATTCACCCCTCCACTTT. Protein product: CATSRAPTGTGPNSPLHF. This chain connects TRBV15 to TRBJ1-6, with TRBD1 identical over 7 bases. Germline CDR1 reads LNHNV; CDR2 reads YYDKDF (reference sequence). The V segment lost 1 base and the J segment 7 bases; nucleotides outside the gene matches: 13. The CDR3 runs 18 residues.

V and J are TRBV7-8 and TRBJ2-1; 8 nucleotides line up with TRBD1. Germline V lookup: CDR1 SGHVS, CDR2 FQNEAQ. J gave up 5 bases and V 1 base, and 1 base lay outside the gene matches. The CDR3 extends over 14 amino acids. The CDR3 sequence is CASSLGQGNNEQFF. The CDR3 DNA reads TGTGCCAGCAGCTTAGGACAGGGGAACAATGAGCAGTTCTTC.

The V gene is TRBV7-2, the J gene TRBJ2-1, with D hard to call. The CDR3 has 14 amino acids. Trimming stripped 1 base from V and 5 bases from J, with 9 bases between. Germline V lookup: CDR1 SGHTA, CDR2 FQGNSA. CDR3 amino acids: CASSLDQAHNEQFF. Written as DNA, the CDR3 is TGTGCCAGCAGCTTAGATCAGGCCCACAATGAGCAGTTCTTC.

This clone was seen only a few times. This sequence joins TRBV2 and TRBJ1-5; 7 nucleotides agree with TRBD1. The V gene's germline CDR1 is SNHLY and CDR2 FYNNEI. The CDR3 totals 15 residues. J was trimmed by 7 bases and V by 6 bases; bases with no gene match: 12. The CDR3 coding sequence is TGTGCCAGCAGGGCGACAGGGTCAACAGGGCAGCCCCAGCATTTT. Its translation is CASRATGSTGQPQHF.

This clone was counted between two and nine times. This chain uses TRBV7-3 with TRBJ1-5; D not certain. V shed 4 bases and J shed 4 bases, with 14 bases lying between them. The germline CDR1 and CDR2 sequences are SGHTA and FQGTGA. The CDR3 consists of 15 residues. CDR3 sequence: CASSYGLPRNQPQHF. The CDR3 DNA sequence: TGTGCCAGCAGCTACGGACTGCCCCGAAATCAGCCCCAGCATTTT.

The chain recombines TRBV10-1 with TRBJ2-3, with 11 bases lining up with TRBD2. V trimming: 6 bases; J trimming: 0 bases; junction bases outside the gene matches: 8. This CDR3 is 17 amino acids long. Germline lookup yields CDR1 WNHNN and CDR2 SYGVQD (reference sequence). Here the CDR3 DNA reads TGCGCCAGCAGCCTCGGACTAGCGGGTGACAGCACAGATACGCAGTATTTT. It translates to CASSLGLAGDSTDTQYF.

This clone has more than one count but fewer than ten. This sequence joins TRBV5-3 and TRBJ1-6, with D perhaps TRBD1 (5 bases). TRBV5-3 qualifies as an ORF whose function is uncertain. Trimming stripped 1 base from V and 7 bases from J, with 15 bases between. This CDR3 region has 16 residues. The DNA for the CDR3 is TGTGCCAGAAGCTTGCCTCAGGGACTCCAGAATTCACCCCTCCACTTT. Translation gives CARSLPQGLQNSPLHF.

The rearrangement links TRBV14 to TRBJ1-2, with D possibly TRBD1 on 6 matching bases. V shed 4 bases and J shed 4 bases, with 10 bases lying between them. The CDR3 runs 13 residues. From germline, CDR1 is SGHDN and CDR2 FVKESK. The CDR3 region has the DNA TGTGCCAGCAGCCCACAGGGAGTCTATGGCTACACCTTC. Translation: CASSPQGVYGYTF.

The table lists this clone with a few counts. The chain recombines TRBV28 with TRBJ1-2; 8 positions match TRBD1. The CDR3 length is 13 residues. CDR1 and CDR2 from the germline V gene are MDHEN and SYDVKM. J gave up 8 bases and V 5 bases, and 7 bases lay outside the gene matches. DNA of the CDR3: TGTGCCAGCAGTATACCCAGGGGGCAGGGCTACACCTTC. Its translation: CASSIPRGQGYTF.

The V gene is TRBV7-8, the J gene TRBJ1-2; D is perhaps TRBD1 (6 bases). V lost 2 bases, J lost 2 bases, and 18 bases lay in between. CDR3 size: 17 residues. From germline, CDR1 is SGHVS and CDR2 FQNEAQ. For the CDR3, the DNA is TGTGCCAGCAGCTTACTGGACGGGACACCTCAAAACTATGGCTACACCTTC. This encodes CASSLLDGTPQNYGYTF.